A single sample is the source of the 5 T cell receptor beta chains below, sequenced in a study of human T cells and chemical hapten exposure. Time point denoted: patch test 1, 2 weeks after DPC sensitization. Treatment defined: therapeutic diphenylcyclopropenone sensitization with weekly scalp DPC. TCRdb re-analysed the RACE reads in MiXCR, keeping a single row per CDR3 protein. The sample has 95,000 to 150,000 distinct CDR3 sequences; roughly an eighth are singletons. The sequenced sample was whole blood, obtained in connection with sensitization to the hapten diphenylcyclopropenone (DPC). These receptors were collected from a man in his late teens or twenties with alopecia areata. Some clones in this sample may be carry-over from other donors' samples.

At least ten counts were recorded for this clonotype. This sequence joins TRBV11-3 and TRBJ2-7, with D possibly matching TRBD1 (6 bases). Germline V gives CDR1 SGHNT, CDR2 YENEEA. The CDR3 is 13 amino acids. V lost 5 bases to trimming and J lost 5 bases, with 13 bases between them. The CDR3 nucleotides are TGTGCCAGCAGCACCTCAGGGGCAGACGAGCAGTACTTC. Protein sequence: CASSTSGADEQYF. Complete variable domain (other parts from reference TRBV11-3 and TRBJ2-7): EAGVVQSPRYKIIEKKQPVAFWCNPISGHNTLYWYLQNLGQGPELLIRYENEEAVDDSQLPKDRFSAERLKGVDSTLKIQPAELGDSAVYLCASSTSGADEQYFGPGTRLTVT.

The CDR3 loop is CASNRIGVEGYTF. CDR3 nucleotides: TGTGCCAGCAACAGGATAGGGGTCGAAGGCTACACCTTC. This chain uses TRBV12-3 or TRBV12-4 with TRBJ1-2, with a weak D call TRBD1 (5 bases). V shed 7 bases and J shed 8 bases, with 17 bases lying between them. CDR3 length equals 13 residues.

The genes are TRBV3-1 and TRBJ2-3; TRBD1 aligns across 11 bases. The CDR3 sequence is 14 residues long. CDR1 and CDR2 (germline): LGHDT, YNNKEL (reference sequence). The J segment lost 6 bases and the V segment lost 4 bases, leaving 3 bases of the junction unmatched. CDR3 nucleotides: TGTGCCAGCAGCCGGACAGGGGGCTTGGATACGCAGTATTTT. Translation gives CASSRTGGLDTQYF.

The chain recombines TRBV27 with TRBJ2-7, with D possibly being TRBD2 (5 bases). V was shortened by 6 bases and J by 5 bases, with 20 bases between the two germline ends. Germline V gene sequence: CDR1 MNHEY, CDR2 SMNVEV (reference sequence). This CDR3 is built from 15 residues. CDR3 protein: CASSQNGKRIHEQYF. The CDR3 nucleotides read TGTGCCAGCAGCCAGAACGGGAAAAGGATCCACGAGCAGTACTTC.

This clonotype occurred a few times. V is TRBV9 and J is TRBJ2-7; D gene unclear. V gave up 4 bases and J gave up 7 bases, with 12 bases separating them. The CDR3 runs 12 residues. Germline loops: CDR1 SGDLS, CDR2 YYNGEE. This CDR3 is CASSRILGEQYF. In DNA form, the CDR3 reads TGTGCCAGCAGCCGGATCTTGGGGGAGCAGTACTTC.